A single sample is the source of the 13 T cell receptor beta chains below, sequenced in a study of yellow fever vaccine responses in identical twins. TCRdb re-called the RT-PCR reads through MiXCR, storing one row per CDR3 protein. The sample shows nearly 7,000 distinct CDR3 sequences, around 84% of them seen only once. The sequences come from T cells from blood (PBMCs), unsorted or a sorted subset (not recorded which), collected before or after yellow fever vaccination (not recorded which). The receptors were gathered from a woman between 18 and 29 years old who received the yellow fever vaccine.

This sequence joins TRBV11-2 and TRBJ2-3; 10 bases are shared with TRBD1. The V segment lost 6 bases and the J segment 2 bases; nucleotides outside the gene matches: 5. Germline V gene data show CDR1 as SGHAT and CDR2 as FQNNGV. The length of the CDR3 is 15 residues. The CDR3 sequence: CASSMTGGITDTQYF. CDR3 DNA sequence: TGTGCCAGCAGTATGACAGGGGGCATCACAGATACGCAGTATTTT.

V gene TRBV7-9 combines with J gene TRBJ2-1; 11 bases line up with TRBD2. The CDR3 has 15 amino acids. The germline V gene encodes CDR1 SEHNR and CDR2 FQNEAQ (reference sequence). The ends lost 5 bases at V and 4 bases at J; junction bases unmatched: 4. CDR3 amino acids: CASSPLAGGYNEQFF. DNA for the CDR3: TGTGCCAGCAGCCCTCTAGCGGGGGGATACAATGAGCAGTTCTTC.

This chain connects TRBV29-1 to TRBJ1-1, with a weak D call TRBD1 (5 bases). Deletions cut 6 bases from V and 6 bases from J, with 11 bases between. Germline loops: CDR1 SQVTM, CDR2 ANQGSEA. The CDR3 consists of 11 residues. Written as DNA, the CDR3 is TGCAGCGTGTTGATGGGACCTGAAGCTTTCTTT. Amino acids: CSVLMGPEAFF.

This chain joins TRBV7-9 and TRBJ2-1; D gene unclear. The germline V and J ends were trimmed by 2 bases and 7 bases, with 6 bases remaining between them. Germline CDR1 SEHNR, CDR2 FQNEAQ (reference sequence). CDR3 length equals 12 residues. The CDR3 sequence is CASSLLRNEQFF. For the CDR3, the DNA is TGTGCCAGCAGCTTATTGAGGAATGAGCAGTTCTTC.

The rearrangement links TRBV29-1 to TRBJ2-1, with D perhaps TRBD2 (6 bases). Trimming shortened V by 7 bases and J by 0 bases, and 13 bases separated the two germline ends. The germline gives CDR1 SQVTM, CDR2 ANQGSEA. The CDR3 length is 14 residues. For the CDR3, the DNA is TGCAGCGCCCGCCCGGGGGACTCCTACAATGAGCAGTTCTTC. This translates into CSARPGDSYNEQFF.

This chain joins TRBV27 and TRBJ2-1; D might be TRBD1 (6 bases). Trimming shortened V by 3 bases and J by 7 bases, and 7 bases separated the two germline ends. Per the germline V gene, CDR1 is MNHEY and CDR2 is SMNVEV (reference sequence). The CDR3 contains 12 residues. The CDR3 loop reads CASSFRGNEQFF. The CDR3 DNA reads TGTGCCAGCAGTTTTAGGGGGAATGAGCAGTTCTTC.

The chain links TRBV11-1 to TRBJ1-1; D is perhaps TRBD1 (5 bases). The germline gives CDR1 SGHAT, CDR2 FQDESV (reference sequence). V was pared by 5 bases and J by 3 bases, with 16 bases between. CDR3 length equals 15 residues. CDR3 sequence (DNA): TGTGCCAGCAGCGGGGGATGGTCTAGAGACACTGAAGCTTTCTTT. It specifies CASSGGWSRDTEAFF. Complete variable domain (other parts from reference TRBV11-1 and TRBJ1-1): EAEVAQSPRYKITEKSQAVAFWCDPISGHATLYWYRQILGQGPELLVQFQDESVVDDSQLPKDRFSAERLKGVDSTLKIQPAELGDSAMYLCASSGGWSRDTEAFFGQGTRLTVV.

The gene calls are TRBV20-1 and TRBJ2-7, with TRBD1 matching over 7 bases. The CDR3 consists of 14 residues. Germline V gene data show CDR1 as DFQATT and CDR2 as SNEGSKA (reference sequence). The V segment lost 1 base and the J segment 3 bases; nucleotides outside the gene matches: 6. The CDR3 is CSARGGDSLYEQYF. The CDR3 DNA reads as TGCAGTGCTAGAGGTGGGGACAGCCTCTACGAGCAGTACTTC.

The genes are TRBV7-3 and TRBJ2-5; D not certain. Trimming removed 1 base at V and 3 bases at J, with 9 bases between. Germline CDR1 reads SGHTA; CDR2 reads FQGTGA. The CDR3 covers 14 residues. This chain's CDR3 is CASSLSDIKETQYF. In DNA, the CDR3 is TGTGCCAGCAGCTTAAGTGACATTAAAGAGACCCAGTACTTC.

Of note for this clonotype: As the CDR3 is not closed by the conserved phenylalanine or tryptophan, this likely results from a read error. The J gene is TRBJ2-3, the V gene TRBV12-3 or TRBV12-4, with 9 bases identical to TRBD2. The V gene end was trimmed by 0 bases and the J gene end by 5 bases; junction bases not matched to a gene: 6. The CDR3 has 16 amino acids. CDR3 loop: CASSLAASGTGDTQYS. The CDR3, as DNA: TGTGCCAGCAGTTTAGCGGCTAGCGGGACGGGAGATACGCAGTATTCT.

V is TRBV11-3 and J is TRBJ2-1; D perhaps matches TRBD2 (6 bases). The CDR3 consists of 15 residues. The V gene's germline CDR1 is SGHNT and CDR2 YENEEA. The V end lost 8 bases, the J end lost 4 bases, and 18 bases lay between the germline ends. CDR3 nucleotides: TGTGCCAGCGGCTCGGGGACTTCCGATTACAATGAGCAGTTCTTC. Its translation is CASGSGTSDYNEQFF.

The chain is built from TRBV5-1 and TRBJ2-1, with D maybe TRBD1 (5 bases). Trimming left V 4 bases short and J 3 bases short, with 14 bases between. The CDR3 has 15 residues. Germline CDR1 reads SGHRS; CDR2 reads YFSETQ. The DNA for the CDR3 is TGCGCCAGCAGCCCTTTGACAGAGAACTACAATGAGCAGTTCTTC. Translated, it gives CASSPLTENYNEQFF. The full variable domain, its missing parts supplied by reference TRBV5-1 and TRBJ2-1, is KAGVTQTPRYLIKTRGQQVTLSCSPISGHRSVSWYQQTPGQGLQFLFEYFSETQRNKGNFPGRFSGRQFSNSRSEMNVSTLELGDSALYLCASSPLTENYNEQFFGPGTRLTVL.

The rearrangement links TRBV29-1 to TRBJ2-1, with D hard to call. The CDR3 contains 14 residues. Germline CDR1 is SQVTM and CDR2 is ANQGSEA. Trimming left V 5 bases short and J 2 bases short, with 13 bases between. CDR3 sequence reads: CSVTNRDTYNEQFF. CDR3 sequence (DNA): TGCAGCGTTACCAACCGAGACACCTACAATGAGCAGTTCTTC.